The rows below give T cell receptor beta chains drawn from one sample of a study of control samples from healthy donors and cancer patients. Some clones are missing from TCRdb's copy, which holds only in-frame ones; the method was immunoSEQ multiplex PCR. The data show 350,000 to 450,000 clones, approximately 92% seen once. What was sequenced was PBMCs. These receptors came from a man aged 35-49 years with head and neck cancer. Each CDR3 is given with its conserved first and last residue. D genes are given only for firm matches. The size field is filled for only some rows; it gives once, few, many or a size class.

cdr3_nt,cdr3_aa,v_call,clone_size,j_call,cdr3_length,d_call
TGCAGCGTTGAAGGAGAGGGGAAGCCCGGTGGCTACACCTTC,CSVEGEGKPGGYTF,TRBV29-1,.,TRBJ1-2,14,.
TGTGCCAGCAGCAGACAGGGTGGAGAGACCCAGTACTTC,CASSRQGGETQYF,TRBV2,.,TRBJ2-5,13,TRBD1
TGTGCCAGCAGCCAAGGTGGCGGGGGCCTCACAGATACGCAGTATTTT,CASSQGGGGLTDTQYF,TRBV3-1/TRBV3-2,.,TRBJ2-3,16,.
TGTGCCAGCAGCTTGAGCGGGGGCGAGGCCCAGCATTTT,CASSLSGGEAQHF,TRBV5-6,.,TRBJ1-5,13,.
TGCGCCAGCAGCCAGGGCCAGGGGGCGCCGAGCACCGGGGAGCTGTTTTTT,CASSQGQGAPSTGELFF,TRBV5-1,.,TRBJ2-2,17,TRBD1
TGTGCCAGTAGCGGGGACTACCCGTCCGAGCAGTACTTC,CASSGDYPSEQYF,TRBV19,.,TRBJ2-7,13,TRBD2
TGTGCCAGCAGCTTAGCCACTGAAGCTTTCTTT,CASSLATEAFF,TRBV11-1,.,TRBJ1-1,11,.
TGTGCCAGCAGCTTCGGGACAGGAGCTTTCTTT,CASSFGTGAFF,TRBV5-6,few,TRBJ1-1,11,TRBD1
TGTGCCAGCTCACCTACTCCCGGGAGTTCTGGAAACACCATATATTTT,CASSPTPGSSGNTIYF,TRBV18,.,TRBJ1-3,16,.
TGTGCCAGCAGCGTGACGTGGGGGAGCTCCTACGAGCAGTACTTC,CASSVTWGSSYEQYF,TRBV9,.,TRBJ2-7,15,.
TGTGCCAGCAGCGCCGGGACAGGGGATCTCAGTGTATCTGAAGCTTTCTTT,CASSAGTGDLSVSEAFF,TRBV9,.,TRBJ1-1,17,TRBD1
TGCGCCAGCAGCCAAACAGGGGCAGTAGGCAATGAAAAACTGTTTTTT,CASSQTGAVGNEKLFF,TRBV4-3,few,TRBJ1-4,16,TRBD1
TGTGCCAGTAGTTGGGGGGGCCCGAACACCGGGGAGCTGTTTTTT,CASSWGGPNTGELFF,TRBV19,.,TRBJ2-2,15,.
TGTGCCAGCAGTTTGGACAACACTTACGAGCAGTACTTC,CASSLDNTYEQYF,TRBV12-3/TRBV12-4,.,TRBJ2-7,13,.
TGTGCCAGCAGTGTGACTAGCGCACGCACAGATACGCAGTATTTT,CASSVTSARTDTQYF,TRBV28,.,TRBJ2-3,15,TRBD2
TGTGCCAGCAGTTACTCCGGGCAGTCGAACACTGAAGCTTTCTTT,CASSYSGQSNTEAFF,TRBV6-5,.,TRBJ1-1,15,.
TGTGCCAGTAGTATAGTGGGAGGGGACCAGCCCCAGCATTTT,CASSIVGGDQPQHF,TRBV19,few,TRBJ1-5,14,.
TGTGCCAGTAGTATAGGGACAGGGGGCTGGGATGAGCAGTTCTTC,CASSIGTGGWDEQFF,TRBV19,.,TRBJ2-1,15,TRBD1
TGTGCCAGCTCCGACAGGGGGCTTAAGAATGAGCAGTTCTTC,CASSDRGLKNEQFF,TRBV16,once,TRBJ2-1,14,TRBD1
TGTGCCACCTCCGGAGGGACAGCGAACACCGGGGAGCTGTTTTTT,CATSGGTANTGELFF,TRBV24-1,.,TRBJ2-2,15,.
TGTGCCAGCAGCCCCAGGGATTCTAATGGCTACACCTTC,CASSPRDSNGYTF,TRBV6-5,.,TRBJ1-2,13,.
TGTGCCACCAGCAGAGATCGGGGGCGGGCGGGCTCACCCCTCCACTTT,CATSRDRGRAGSPLHF,TRBV15,.,TRBJ1-6,16,.
TGTGCCAGCAGCTTCACTAGCGGGAACTACGAGCAGTACTTC,CASSFTSGNYEQYF,TRBV11-2,.,TRBJ2-7,14,TRBD2
TGTGCCAGCAGGGTGACTAGGAAGCAGTTCTTC,CASRVTRKQFF,TRBV2,.,TRBJ2-1,11,.
TGTGCCAGCAGCTTGTTCAGGGATTTGACAGGGGGCTTCCATGAGCAGTTCTTC,CASSLFRDLTGGFHEQFF,TRBV7-9,.,TRBJ2-1,18,TRBD1
TGTGCCAGCAGCCAGGACAGGGGGCCAGGTCAGCCCCAGCATTTT,CASSQDRGPGQPQHF,TRBV6-2/TRBV6-3,.,TRBJ1-5,15,TRBD1
TGTGCCAGCAGCTTAGATGGCGCCGGGACCCCAACAGGGGAGCAGTACTTC,CASSLDGAGTPTGEQYF,TRBV11-2,.,TRBJ2-7,17,.
TGTGCCTGGAGTTTGGTGAACACTGAAGCTTTCTTT,CAWSLVNTEAFF,TRBV30,.,TRBJ1-1,12,.
TGTGCCAGCGGGAGGGGTGAAGCTTTCTTT,CASGRGEAFF,TRBV2,.,TRBJ1-1,10,.
TGTGCCACCGGGGGGGGAGGCGAGCAGTACTTC,CATGGGGEQYF,TRBV11-2,.,TRBJ2-7,11,TRBD2
TGCGCCAGCAGTGTTGTTCGACTAGCGGGCCACAATGAGCAGTTCTTC,CASSVVRLAGHNEQFF,TRBV10-1,.,TRBJ2-1,16,TRBD2
TGTGCCAGCTCCCAGGGACAGGATAATGAAAAACTGTTTTTT,CASSQGQDNEKLFF,TRBV18,.,TRBJ1-4,14,TRBD1
TGTGCCAGCATCGTGGGGAACACCGGGGAGCTGTTTTTT,CASIVGNTGELFF,TRBV21-1,.,TRBJ2-2,13,.
TGTGCCAGCAGCTTGGACCGTCTGCGGGAGACCCAGTACTTC,CASSLDRLRETQYF,TRBV7-3,.,TRBJ2-5,14,.
TGTGCCAGCTCACTCGGGACTAGCGTTGGCGAGCAGTACTTC,CASSLGTSVGEQYF,TRBV18,.,TRBJ2-7,14,TRBD2
TGTGCCAGCAGCTTGGGGAGTCCTTACTACGAGCAGTACTTC,CASSLGSPYYEQYF,TRBV5-4,.,TRBJ2-7,14,.
TGTGCCAGCAGCGTAGGTTGGGCAGGGAGTACTGAAGCTTTCTTT,CASSVGWAGSTEAFF,TRBV9,once,TRBJ1-1,15,.
TGTGCCAGCAGTCTTAACAGGGGAATTAATGAAAAACTGTTTTTT,CASSLNRGINEKLFF,TRBV6-5,.,TRBJ1-4,15,TRBD1
TGTGCCAGCAGCTTAACCGGGTTGCGGGATACGCAGTATTTT,CASSLTGLRDTQYF,TRBV7-3,.,TRBJ2-3,14,.
TGTGCCAGTAGTATGGCACCCCGGGGAGGCTATGGCTACACCTTC,CASSMAPRGGYGYTF,TRBV19,.,TRBJ1-2,15,.
TGTGCCAGCAGCCAAGGGGGGCGGATCGAAGCTTTCTTT,CASSQGGRIEAFF,TRBV5-6,.,TRBJ1-1,13,.
TGTGCCAGCAGCAAACGAGCGGGAGTGAACACCGGGGAGCTGTTTTTT,CASSKRAGVNTGELFF,TRBV13,.,TRBJ2-2,16,TRBD2
TGTGCCAGCAGCCCCTTACCTGGGGTCCAAGAGACCCAGTACTTC,CASSPLPGVQETQYF,TRBV7-3,once,TRBJ2-5,15,.
TGTGCCAGCAACCCTGTTTACGAGCAGTACTTC,CASNPVYEQYF,TRBV6-2/TRBV6-3,.,TRBJ2-7,11,.
TGTGCCACCAGTGATGACGGACCCCTGGGCTCCTACAATGAGCAGTTCTTC,CATSDDGPLGSYNEQFF,TRBV24-1,.,TRBJ2-1,17,.
TGTGCCAGCAGTACCGCGCGGGGTGCCCAAGCTTTCTTT,CASSTARGAQAFF,TRBV7-2,.,TRBJ1-1,13,.
TGTGCCAGCAGTGCCCAGGAAAGCAATCAGCCCCAGCATTTT,CASSAQESNQPQHF,TRBV28,.,TRBJ1-5,14,.
TGTGCCAGTAGTCAGTCGAGCACTGAAGCTTTCTTT,CASSQSSTEAFF,TRBV19,.,TRBJ1-1,12,.
TGTGCCAGCAGCTTATCAGGGCCCACCTACGAGCAGTACTTC,CASSLSGPTYEQYF,TRBV7-2,.,TRBJ2-7,14,.
TGTGCCAGCAGCTTAGTTTCCGGGGAGCTGTTTTTT,CASSLVSGELFF,TRBV7-9,.,TRBJ2-2,12,.
TGTGCCAGCAGTTCTCCCGGGACAGGGGTCTATGGCTACACCTTC,CASSSPGTGVYGYTF,TRBV28,.,TRBJ1-2,15,TRBD1
TGTGCCAGCTCAATTCTCTCAGGGAGGACCGGGGAGCTGTTTTTT,CASSILSGRTGELFF,TRBV18,once,TRBJ2-2,15,.
TGCGCCAGCGGTCGAGCAGATACGCAGTATTTT,CASGRADTQYF,TRBV5-1,.,TRBJ2-3,11,.
TGTGCCAGCAGCTCACAGGGGGATCTGGGCTACACCTTC,CASSSQGDLGYTF,TRBV5-4,once,TRBJ1-2,13,TRBD1
TGTGCCAGCAGTTTGAAGGGATGGGACACTGAAGCTTTCTTT,CASSLKGWDTEAFF,TRBV27,.,TRBJ1-1,14,.
TGTGCCAGCAGTGCCTTACGGGGCTCTGGGCCCTACGAGCAGTACTTC,CASSALRGSGPYEQYF,TRBV6-1,.,TRBJ2-7,16,.